Presented here are 17 T cell receptor beta chains from one specimen sequenced in a study of T cells in narcolepsy. Only in-frame clones appear in the TCRdb table, and some are missing; sequencing was by immunoSEQ multiplex PCR. The sample consists of approximately 31,000 clones, around 80% of them appearing once. Sequencing was carried out using CD45RA- memory CD4+ T cells from PBMCs. The receptors were sampled from a human donor with narcolepsy.

The rearrangement links TRBV5-1 to TRBJ2-1; 13 nucleotides agree with TRBD2. This CDR3 is 17 amino acids long. Germline trimming cut 3 bases from V and 3 bases from J; bases unmatched to any gene: 6. CDR1 and CDR2 from the germline V gene are SGHRS and YFSETQ. The CDR3 DNA reads TGCGCCAGCAGCTCCGGACTAGCGGGGGCGTTCTACAATGAGCAGTTCTTC. It specifies CASSSGLAGAFYNEQFF.

This clone was detected a few times. The rearrangement joins TRBV28 to TRBJ1-5, with no clear D. V gave up 3 bases and J gave up 6 bases, with 6 bases separating them. This CDR3 is built from 12 residues. CDR1 and CDR2 from the germline V gene are MDHEN and SYDVKM. DNA of the CDR3: TGTGCCAGCAGTTTGGTATCTCAGCCCCAGCATTTT. It specifies CASSLVSQPQHF.

The chain couples TRBV6-1 to TRBJ1-5; TRBD1 matches 7 bases. Trimming took 4 bases from V and 3 from J; bases not matched to a gene: 9. Germline assignment: CDR1 MNHNS and CDR2 SASEGT. This CDR3 contains 16 residues. Written as DNA, the CDR3 is TGTGCCAGCAGTGGCTACAGGGGTCAATCCAATCAGCCCCAGCATTTT. Protein: CASSGYRGQSNQPQHF.

This clone is judged medium-sized. The chain employs TRBV6-4 and TRBJ2-3, with D possibly matching TRBD2 (6 bases). The V end was cut by 3 bases, the J end by 5 bases, with 12 bases between. The CDR3 consists of 14 residues. Germline loops: CDR1 MRHNA, CDR2 SNTAGT. CDR3 nucleotides: TGTGCCAGCAGTGATAACGGGGGAGGAGATACGCAGTATTTT. It yields the protein CASSDNGGGDTQYF.

V and J are TRBV5-1 and TRBJ2-5, with a possible D match to TRBD2 (7 bases). There are 15 residues in the CDR3. CDR1 is SGHRS and CDR2 is YFSETQ in the germline V gene. Trimming took 6 bases from V and 2 from J, leaving 17 bases between them. CDR3 loop: CASKRGGGSQETQYF. The CDR3 bases are TGCGCCAGCAAGAGGGGAGGGGGATCACAAGAGACCCAGTACTTC.

The chain combines TRBV27 with TRBJ1-1, with 11 nucleotides matching TRBD1. CDR3 length: 16 amino acids. The germline V gene has CDR1 MNHEY and CDR2 SMNVEV (reference sequence). V was pared by 7 bases and J by 5 bases, with 12 bases of the junction left unmatched. The CDR3 reads CASTQRTGGPLTEAFF. DNA of the CDR3: TGTGCCAGCACCCAGAGGACAGGGGGCCCGTTAACTGAAGCTTTCTTT.

The rearrangement joins TRBV6-6 to TRBJ2-1; D unresolved. The CDR3 loop spans 14 amino acids. Looked up from germline, CDR1 is MNHNY and CDR2 is SVGAGI (reference sequence). Trimming took 0 bases from V and 4 from J, leaving 7 bases between them. The CDR3 DNA is TGTGCCAGCAGTTACTCCCGGGTGTACAATGAGCAGTTCTTC. Translated: CASSYSRVYNEQFF.

The chain has TRBV11-3 and TRBJ2-2; a weak D match, TRBD2 (6 bases). The CDR3 extends over 14 amino acids. Germline V gene sequence: CDR1 SGHNT, CDR2 YENEEA. Trimming removed 2 bases from V and 5 bases from J, with 9 bases in between. The CDR3 bases are TGTGCCAGCAGCTTACAGGAGGGAACCGGGGAGCTGTTTTTT. It codes for CASSLQEGTGELFF.

The chain joins TRBV7-8 to TRBJ2-2; D is unclear. The CDR3 covers 15 residues. The V and J ends lost 8 bases and 3 bases respectively, with 16 bases between them. Germline CDR1 and CDR2: SGHVS and FQNEAQ. The CDR3 region is CASHYSDRYTGELFF. The CDR3 nucleotides are TGTGCCAGCCACTACTCCGACCGATACACCGGGGAGCTGTTTTTT.

The chain links TRBV5-4 to TRBJ2-3, with 8 bases lining up with TRBD2. Germline V gives CDR1 SGHNT, CDR2 YYREEE (reference sequence). This CDR3 is built from 14 residues. The ends lost 3 bases at V and 4 bases at J; junction bases unmatched: 4. The CDR3, as DNA: TGTGCCAGCAGCTCCGGACTAGCCCCAGATACGCAGTATTTT. This gives the protein CASSSGLAPDTQYF.

The chain employs TRBV13 and TRBJ1-4; no firm D call. Trimming shortened V by 3 bases and J by 4 bases, and 9 bases separated the two germline ends. The CDR3 contains 14 residues. The germline V gene has CDR1 PRHDT and CDR2 FYEKMQ (reference sequence). DNA of the CDR3: TGTGCCAGCAGCTTTAAGGGTAATAATGAAAAACTGTTTTTT. Its protein product is CASSFKGNNEKLFF.

The chain employs TRBV5-1 and TRBJ2-1, with TRBD1 identical over 7 bases. CDR1 SGHRS and CDR2 YFSETQ come from the germline V gene. The junction had 4 bases not matched to a gene; V was cut back by 3 bases and J by 4 bases. This CDR3 has 14 amino acids. Here the CDR3 DNA reads TGCGCCAGCAGCTCACAGGGGCTATACAATGAGCAGTTCTTC. It encodes CASSSQGLYNEQFF.

This chain joins TRBV2 and TRBJ1-4; TRBD1 is a possible D gene (6 bases). Germline V gives CDR1 SNHLY, CDR2 FYNNEI. The CDR3 is 14 amino acids. The V and J ends lost 4 bases and 8 bases respectively, with 14 bases between them. The DNA for the CDR3 is TGTGCCAGCAGTGTCACTACAGGGCAAGAAAAACTGTTTTTT. Protein product: CASSVTTGQEKLFF. The variable domain in full, completed from reference TRBV2 and TRBJ1-4, reads EPEVTQTPSHQVTQMGQEVILRCVPISNHLYFYWYRQILGQKVEFLVSFYNNEISEKSEIFDDQFSVERPDGSNFTLKIRSTKLEDSAMYFCASSVTTGQEKLFFGSGTQLSVL.

This chain joins TRBV7-8 and TRBJ1-2, with 8 positions matching TRBD1. This CDR3 has 16 amino acids. Germline loops: CDR1 SGHVS, CDR2 FQNEAQ. V was clipped by 0 bases and J by 7 bases; unmatched bases: 10. CDR3: CASSLAQGTGGRGYTF. DNA of the CDR3: TGTGCCAGCAGCTTAGCGCAAGGAACAGGGGGTCGTGGCTACACCTTC.

V gene TRBV5-1 combines with J gene TRBJ1-2, with unresolved D. Trimming stripped 4 bases from V and 0 bases from J, with 10 bases between. The CDR3 is 14 residues long. Per the germline V gene, CDR1 is SGHRS and CDR2 is YFSETQ. The CDR3 DNA is TGCGCCAGCAGCCCCTCGGGTTCTAACTATGGCTACACCTTC. It codes for CASSPSGSNYGYTF.

The J gene is TRBJ2-1, the V gene TRBV30; a weak D match, TRBD1 (8 bases). The CDR3 totals 16 residues. Germline V gene sequence: CDR1 GTSNPN, CDR2 SVGIG (reference sequence). V dropped 7 bases and J dropped 5 bases, with 24 bases sitting between them. CDR3 in amino acids: CALGTGGRTRDNEQFF. CDR3 in DNA: TGTGCCTTAGGGACAGGTGGGAGGACTAGGGACAATGAGCAGTTCTTC.

The chain links TRBV6-6 to TRBJ1-2, with 7 bases aligning to TRBD1. The CDR3 sequence is 15 residues long. The junction had 10 bases not matched to a gene; V was cut back by 6 bases and J by 3 bases. CDR1 and CDR2 from the germline V gene are MNHNY and SVGAGI (reference sequence). The DNA of the CDR3 is TGTGCCAGCAGCGCCACAGGGGAAAGTTACTATGGCTACACCTTC. Its protein is CASSATGESYYGYTF.